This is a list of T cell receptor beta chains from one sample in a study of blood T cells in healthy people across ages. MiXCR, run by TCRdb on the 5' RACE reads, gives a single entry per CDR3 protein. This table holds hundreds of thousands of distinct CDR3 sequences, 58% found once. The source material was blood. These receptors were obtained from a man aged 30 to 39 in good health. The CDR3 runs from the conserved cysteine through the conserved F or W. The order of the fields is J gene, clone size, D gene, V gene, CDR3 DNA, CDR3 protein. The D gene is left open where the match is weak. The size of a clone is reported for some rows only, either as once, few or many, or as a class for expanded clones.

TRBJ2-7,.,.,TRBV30,TGTGCCTGGAGGTCGAGACTCGGGCCCTACGAGCAGTACTTC,CAWRSRLGPYEQYF
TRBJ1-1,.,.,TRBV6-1,TGTGCCAGCAGTCCGAGGCGAGCAGGGGACATGAACACTGAAGCTTTCTTT,CASSPRRAGDMNTEAFF
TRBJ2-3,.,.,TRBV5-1,TGCGCCAGCAGCTTGGCCATCTTCACAGATACGCAGTATTTT,CASSLAIFTDTQYF
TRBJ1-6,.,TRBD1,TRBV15,TGTGCCACCAGCAGAAAAGGGACAGCCAGCGGTTCACCCCTCCACTTT,CATSRKGTASGSPLHF
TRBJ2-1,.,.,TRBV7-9,TGTGCCAGCAGCTTATCGCCCGACAATGAGCAGTTCTTC,CASSLSPDNEQFF
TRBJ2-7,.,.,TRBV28,TGTGCCAGCAGGGTAGCAGGGAAGGACGAGCAGTACTTC,CASRVAGKDEQYF
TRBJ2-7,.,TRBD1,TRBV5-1,TGCGCCAGCTCGGGACAGGGATATTACGAGCACTACTTC,CASSGQGYYEHYF
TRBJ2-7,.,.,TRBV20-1,TGCAGTGCTAGATGCTGTCTCGGGGCGAAGCGGCCCTACGAGCAGTACTTC,CSARCCLGAKRPYEQYF
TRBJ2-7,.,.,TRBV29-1,TGCAGCGTTGTGGGGACAACCTACGAGCAGTACTTC,CSVVGTTYEQYF
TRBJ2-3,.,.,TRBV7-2,TGTGCCAGCAGCTTAGGGTTGGGAGCCTGGGGCACAGATACGCAGTATTTT,CASSLGLGAWGTDTQYF
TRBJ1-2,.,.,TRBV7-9,TGTGCCACCGTTCCACAAGCCTCCCGGTACTATGGCTACACCTTC,CATVPQASRYYGYTF
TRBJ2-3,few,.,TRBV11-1,TGTGCCAGCAGCTTTATTAACAGCCCTTCGTCGGACTCGAAGTATTTT,CASSFINSPSSDSKYF
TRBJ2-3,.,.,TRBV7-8,TGTGCCAGCAGCGTACTAACCCGATTTGGTCGGGAGAATACGCAGTATTTT,CASSVLTRFGRENTQYF
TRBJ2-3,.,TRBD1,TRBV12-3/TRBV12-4,TGTGCCAGCAGTTCCGACAGGACAGGGCGCACAGATACGCAGTATTTT,CASSSDRTGRTDTQYF
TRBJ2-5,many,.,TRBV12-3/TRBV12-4,TGTGCCAGCAGTTTTGAAGAGACCCAGTACTTC,CASSFEETQYF
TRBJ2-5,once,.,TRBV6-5,TGTGCCAGCAGGCGGGACAGAACTCAAGAGACCCAGTACTTC,CASRRDRTQETQYF
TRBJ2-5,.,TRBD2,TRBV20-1,TGCAGTGCTCAGCGGGAGGAAGAGACCCAGTACTTC,CSAQREEETQYF
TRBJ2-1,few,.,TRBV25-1,TGTGCCAGCAAGTTCCGAAATGAGCAGTTCTTC,CASKFRNEQFF
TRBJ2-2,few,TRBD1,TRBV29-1,TGCAGCGGTCTCGGGACAGGGAGCACCGGGGAGCTGTTTTTT,CSGLGTGSTGELFF
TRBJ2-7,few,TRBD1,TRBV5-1,TGCGCCAGCAGCCTGGACAGGTCCACCTACGAGCAGTACTTC,CASSLDRSTYEQYF
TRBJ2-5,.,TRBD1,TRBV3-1,TGTGCCAGCAGCCAAACACAGGGGAGATTCGCGGATGAGCAGTACTTC,CASSQTQGRFADEQYF
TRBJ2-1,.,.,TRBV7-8,TGTGCCAGCAGCTTAGCTGGGGCTGAGCAGTTCTTC,CASSLAGAEQFF
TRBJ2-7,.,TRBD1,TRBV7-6,TGTGCCAGCAGCTTAGCGGGACAGGTCTCCTACGAGCAGTACTTC,CASSLAGQVSYEQYF
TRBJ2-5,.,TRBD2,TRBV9,TGTGCCAGCGGCGTATTGGCGGGGGGGAATTTTCAAGAGACCCAGTACTTC,CASGVLAGGNFQETQYF
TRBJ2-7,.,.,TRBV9,TGTGCCAGCAGCGTAGCCCCACAGGTAACCTACGAGCAGTACTTC,CASSVAPQVTYEQYF
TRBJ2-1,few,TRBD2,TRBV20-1,TGCAGTGCTTCCTTCGCCGGGACTAGGGATGAGCAGTTCTTC,CSASFAGTRDEQFF
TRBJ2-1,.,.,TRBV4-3,TGCGCCAGCAGCCAAGAAATAGGGGGCGGGATCAATGAGCAGTTCTTC,CASSQEIGGGINEQFF
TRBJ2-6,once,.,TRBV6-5,TGTGCCAGCAGTTACTCGATGACTACTGGGGCCAACGTCCTGACTTTC,CASSYSMTTGANVLTF
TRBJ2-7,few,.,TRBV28,TGTGCCAGCAGCCCCCCCGGGGATGGGGGTTCGGTAATCGGCGAGCAGTACTTC,CASSPPGDGGSVIGEQYF
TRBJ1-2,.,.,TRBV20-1,TGCAGTGCTAAAGAGTTAGGGGCCCCCTATGGCTACACCTTC,CSAKELGAPYGYTF
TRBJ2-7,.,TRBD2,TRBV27,TGTGCCAGCAGTTTAGACAGCGGGAGGGCTTACAATGAGCAGTACTTC,CASSLDSGRAYNEQYF
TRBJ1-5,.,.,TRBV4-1,TGCGCCAGCAGCCAGGGACGGGACTTTGGGTATCCCCAGCATTTT,CASSQGRDFGYPQHF
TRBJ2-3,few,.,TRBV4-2,TGTGCCAGCAGCCAAGATCCCAAGCAGGTATACACAGATACGCAGTATTTT,CASSQDPKQVYTDTQYF
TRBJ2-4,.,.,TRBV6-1,TGTGCCAGCAGTGAAGCGGGGGGACCATACAATGAGCAGTACTTC,CASSEAGGPYNEQYF
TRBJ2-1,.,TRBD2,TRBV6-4,TGTGCCAGCAGCCCTAGCGGGAGGGATTTCTACAATGAGCAGTTCTTC,CASSPSGRDFYNEQFF
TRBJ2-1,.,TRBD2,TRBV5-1,TGCGCCAGCAGCTTGTCAGCGGGGGGGCTGGTTCGTGAGCAGTTCTTC,CASSLSAGGLVREQFF
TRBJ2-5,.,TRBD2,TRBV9,TGTGCCAGCGCCGGGACTAGCGGTAACCAGTACTTC,CASAGTSGNQYF
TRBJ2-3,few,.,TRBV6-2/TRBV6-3,TGTGCCAGCACCGATAGCCATACGCAGTATTTT,CASTDSHTQYF
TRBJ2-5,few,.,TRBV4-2,TGTGCCAGCAGCCAAGGGGCTAGCAGGGAGACCCAGTACTTC,CASSQGASRETQYF
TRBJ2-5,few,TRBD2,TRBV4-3,TGCGCCAGCAGCAGGACTAGCGGGAGTTCGGAGACCCAGTACTTC,CASSRTSGSSETQYF
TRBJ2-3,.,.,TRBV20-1,TGCAGTGCTAGAGTGCTGCGGTTCCTTACGCAGTATTTT,CSARVLRFLTQYF
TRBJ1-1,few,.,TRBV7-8,TGTGCCAGCAGCTTGGAATTAGTAGCTTTCTTT,CASSLELVAFF
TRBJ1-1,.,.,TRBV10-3,TGTGCCATCAGGGAAACATGGAACACTGAAGCTTTCTTT,CAIRETWNTEAFF
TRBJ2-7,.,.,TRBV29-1,TGCAGCGTGGAAGACGGTGCCGACGAGCAGTACTTC,CSVEDGADEQYF
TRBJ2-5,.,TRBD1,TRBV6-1,TGTGCCAGCCGGGACAGGGGGAGGGAGACCCAGTACTTC,CASRDRGRETQYF